A selection of T cell receptor beta chains follows, all from one sample in a study of cytomegalovirus exposure and HLA in healthy donors. Generated by immunoSEQ multiplex PCR, the TCRdb table keeps only in-frame clones and is missing some. The sample contains tens of thousands of clones, approximately 71% of which appear only once. Sample: PBMCs. The receptors were gathered from a man aged 35-49 years in good health and CMV-seronegative. CDR3s include the opening cysteine and the closing phenylalanine or tryptophan. Fields, in order: J gene, V gene, D gene, clone size, CDR3 DNA, CDR3 protein. D genes are given only for firm matches. Size values are once, few and many counts, or a class for expanded clones, and some rows have none.

j_gene: TRBJ2-2
v_gene: TRBV7-3
d_gene: -
abundance: few
CDR3nt: TGTGCCAGCAGCTCCATAGCGAACACCGGGGAGCTGTTTTTT
CDR3aa: CASSSIANTGELFF

j_gene: TRBJ1-2
v_gene: TRBV2
d_gene: -
abundance: once
CDR3nt: TGTGCCAGCAGTGACTCAGGTGATGGCTACACCTTC
CDR3aa: CASSDSGDGYTF

j_gene: TRBJ2-1
v_gene: TRBV5-1
d_gene: -
abundance: -
CDR3nt: TGCGCCAGCAGCTTGGGACAGAGCTCCTACAATGAGCAGTTCTTC
CDR3aa: CASSLGQSSYNEQFF

j_gene: TRBJ1-5
v_gene: TRBV28
d_gene: -
abundance: -
CDR3nt: TGTGCCAGCAGTTTGAGGGTAATGGCTCAGCCCCAGCATTTT
CDR3aa: CASSLRVMAQPQHF

j_gene: TRBJ2-6
v_gene: TRBV28
d_gene: -
abundance: few
CDR3nt: TGTGCCGCCCACACCTCTGGGGCCAACGTCCTGACTTTC
CDR3aa: CAAHTSGANVLTF

j_gene: TRBJ1-2
v_gene: TRBV29-1
d_gene: TRBD1
abundance: -
CDR3nt: TGCAGCGTACTGGGACAGGGGGCAGATGGCTACACCTTC
CDR3aa: CSVLGQGADGYTF

j_gene: TRBJ2-3
v_gene: TRBV13
d_gene: TRBD1
abundance: once
CDR3nt: TGTGCCAGCAGCGCCCGGGACAGGGGAACAGATACGCAGTATTTT
CDR3aa: CASSARDRGTDTQYF

j_gene: TRBJ1-2
v_gene: TRBV28
d_gene: -
abundance: -
CDR3nt: TGTGCCAGCAGTCGAGAGGTAGTAGGTGGCTACACCTTC
CDR3aa: CASSREVVGGYTF

j_gene: TRBJ2-3
v_gene: TRBV4-2
d_gene: TRBD2
abundance: -
CDR3nt: TGTGCCAGCAGCTACCAGCGGGGGGCCACAGATACGCAGTATTTT
CDR3aa: CASSYQRGATDTQYF

j_gene: TRBJ2-1
v_gene: TRBV6-5
d_gene: -
abundance: -
CDR3nt: TGTGCCAGCAGTTACTCAACGGAGGGGCCCAATGAGCAGTTCTTC
CDR3aa: CASSYSTEGPNEQFF

j_gene: TRBJ2-7
v_gene: TRBV27
d_gene: TRBD1
abundance: once
CDR3nt: TGTGCCAGCAGTTACGGGACAGATCCCTCCTACGAGCAGTACTTC
CDR3aa: CASSYGTDPSYEQYF

j_gene: TRBJ1-3
v_gene: TRBV5-1
d_gene: -
abundance: -
CDR3nt: TGCGCCAGCAGCTTGGTACAGCTGAGCTCTGGAAACACCATATATTTT
CDR3aa: CASSLVQLSSGNTIYF

j_gene: TRBJ1-5
v_gene: TRBV28
d_gene: -
abundance: -
CDR3nt: TGTGCCAGCAGTCCCTCAGGTTGGAATCAGCCCCAGCATTTT
CDR3aa: CASSPSGWNQPQHF

j_gene: TRBJ2-7
v_gene: TRBV29-1
d_gene: TRBD1
abundance: -
CDR3nt: TGCAGCGTTGAATTCGGACAGGGGAGAGACGAGCAGTACTTC
CDR3aa: CSVEFGQGRDEQYF

j_gene: TRBJ2-7
v_gene: TRBV9
d_gene: TRBD2
abundance: -
CDR3nt: TGTGCCAGCAGCGCGAGCGGGGGGCTCTTCACCTACGAGCAGTACTTC
CDR3aa: CASSASGGLFTYEQYF

j_gene: TRBJ2-6
v_gene: TRBV6-5
d_gene: -
abundance: -
CDR3nt: TGTGCCAGCAGTTACGGGGGGTCTGGGGCCAACGTCCTGACTTTC
CDR3aa: CASSYGGSGANVLTF

j_gene: TRBJ2-3
v_gene: TRBV7-3
d_gene: -
abundance: -
CDR3nt: TGTGCCAGCAGCTTAAGGTCAGCGGGCAGTCCCACAGATACGCAGTATTTT
CDR3aa: CASSLRSAGSPTDTQYF

j_gene: TRBJ1-2
v_gene: TRBV5-6
d_gene: -
abundance: once
CDR3nt: TGTGCCAGCAGCTTGGGCCCGACAGGCCGTAGGGGGGGCTACACCTTC
CDR3aa: CASSLGPTGRRGGYTF

j_gene: TRBJ1-3
v_gene: TRBV15
d_gene: -
abundance: -
CDR3nt: TGTGCCACCAGCAGAGAAGGGGTGTCTGCTAGTGGAAACACCATATATTTT
CDR3aa: CATSREGVSASGNTIYF

j_gene: TRBJ2-7
v_gene: TRBV19
d_gene: -
abundance: -
CDR3nt: TGTGCCAGTACCCTCACCTTCGGGGGTTTCTCCTACGAGCAGTACTTC
CDR3aa: CASTLTFGGFSYEQYF

j_gene: TRBJ2-7
v_gene: TRBV5-6
d_gene: TRBD1
abundance: -
CDR3nt: TGTGCCAGCAGCTGGCTTCGACAGGGGGTCGAGCAGTACTTC
CDR3aa: CASSWLRQGVEQYF

j_gene: TRBJ2-7
v_gene: TRBV6-1
d_gene: TRBD1
abundance: -
CDR3nt: TGTGCCAGCACGACAGGGGTCCCCTACGAGCAGTACTTC
CDR3aa: CASTTGVPYEQYF

j_gene: TRBJ2-7
v_gene: TRBV5-1
d_gene: TRBD2
abundance: -
CDR3nt: TGCGCCAGCAGCGCCAGTAGCGGGGGAGCGGAGGAGCAGTACTTC
CDR3aa: CASSASSGGAEEQYF

j_gene: TRBJ2-3
v_gene: TRBV6-1
d_gene: TRBD2
abundance: -
CDR3nt: TGTGCCAGCAGAACCACTAGCGGATTCACAGATACGCAGTATTTT
CDR3aa: CASRTTSGFTDTQYF

j_gene: TRBJ2-3
v_gene: TRBV6-1
d_gene: -
abundance: -
CDR3nt: TGTGCCAGCAGTGAAATTGACTTCTGGGATACGCAGTATTTT
CDR3aa: CASSEIDFWDTQYF

j_gene: TRBJ2-7
v_gene: TRBV6-6
d_gene: TRBD1
abundance: -
CDR3nt: TGTGCCAGCAGTGCGACAGGGTTGAACGAGCAGTACTTC
CDR3aa: CASSATGLNEQYF

j_gene: TRBJ2-3
v_gene: TRBV4-1
d_gene: -
abundance: few
CDR3nt: TGCGCCAGCAGCCAAGTAGGGGCAGGGAGGACAGATACGCAGTATTTT
CDR3aa: CASSQVGAGRTDTQYF

j_gene: TRBJ2-7
v_gene: TRBV7-2
d_gene: TRBD1
abundance: -
CDR3nt: TGTGCCAGCAGCACCCCACTTCTCCGGGACAGGGGACTCTACGAGCAGTACTTC
CDR3aa: CASSTPLLRDRGLYEQYF

j_gene: TRBJ2-1
v_gene: TRBV10-3
d_gene: -
abundance: -
CDR3nt: TGTGCCATTAGGGAGGACTATGAGCAGTTCTTC
CDR3aa: CAIREDYEQFF

j_gene: TRBJ2-7
v_gene: TRBV5-1
d_gene: -
abundance: -
CDR3nt: TGCGCCAGCAGCTTGGAAGTGGGAGGCGGGGAGCAGTACTTC
CDR3aa: CASSLEVGGGEQYF

j_gene: TRBJ2-7
v_gene: TRBV18
d_gene: -
abundance: -
CDR3nt: TGTGCCAGCTCACCCGGGATCACATCGATAGGCTACGAGCAGTACTTC
CDR3aa: CASSPGITSIGYEQYF

j_gene: TRBJ2-1
v_gene: TRBV7-2
d_gene: TRBD2
abundance: once
CDR3nt: TGTGCCAGCAGCTTGACAGCGGGATCCAATGAGCAGTTCTTC
CDR3aa: CASSLTAGSNEQFF

j_gene: TRBJ1-1
v_gene: TRBV5-1
d_gene: -
abundance: -
CDR3nt: TGCGCCAGCAGCTTTAATCCGTCAGGTCGGGAGGGCACTGAAGCTTTCTTT
CDR3aa: CASSFNPSGREGTEAFF

j_gene: TRBJ2-7
v_gene: TRBV7-6
d_gene: -
abundance: -
CDR3nt: TGTGCCAGCAGCTTAGCGAGAACGGGAGAGCAGTACTTC
CDR3aa: CASSLARTGEQYF

j_gene: TRBJ2-1
v_gene: TRBV4-1
d_gene: -
abundance: -
CDR3nt: TGCGCCAGCAGCCAACTGCTCATGGAGAACTCCTACAATGAGCAGTTCTTC
CDR3aa: CASSQLLMENSYNEQFF

j_gene: TRBJ1-3
v_gene: TRBV29-1
d_gene: TRBD1
abundance: -
CDR3nt: TGCAGCGCCGAGGACAGGGTGACAGGAAACACCATATATTTT
CDR3aa: CSAEDRVTGNTIYF

j_gene: TRBJ1-1
v_gene: TRBV4-1
d_gene: -
abundance: -
CDR3nt: TGCGCCAGCAGCCAAGTTCTGGAGAGCCCTTTCTTT
CDR3aa: CASSQVLESPFF

j_gene: TRBJ1-3
v_gene: TRBV4-1
d_gene: -
abundance: -
CDR3nt: TGCGCCAGCAGCCAGGAGGGGTTGAGCGCCGGAAACACCATATATTTT
CDR3aa: CASSQEGLSAGNTIYF

j_gene: TRBJ1-5
v_gene: TRBV7-3
d_gene: TRBD1
abundance: -
CDR3nt: TGTGCCAGCAGCCCTGACAGGGATCAGCCCCAGCATTTT
CDR3aa: CASSPDRDQPQHF

j_gene: TRBJ2-7
v_gene: TRBV28
d_gene: TRBD1
abundance: -
CDR3nt: TGTGCCAGCAGTTGGCCGGGACAGCACTACGAGCAGTACTTC
CDR3aa: CASSWPGQHYEQYF

j_gene: TRBJ2-1
v_gene: TRBV6-5
d_gene: TRBD1
abundance: -
CDR3nt: TGTGCCAGCAGTAGGGACAGGGGTAGTCATGAGCAGTTCTTC
CDR3aa: CASSRDRGSHEQFF

j_gene: TRBJ2-1
v_gene: TRBV4-1
d_gene: TRBD2
abundance: -
CDR3nt: TGCGCCAGCAGCCACCCCCTGGGGGGGAGTGGGAGCAATGAGCAGTTCTTC
CDR3aa: CASSHPLGGSGSNEQFF

j_gene: TRBJ2-7
v_gene: TRBV5-4
d_gene: -
abundance: few
CDR3nt: TGTGCCAGCAGCTACGCCTTCGCAGGGTGGTCCTACGAGCAGTACTTC
CDR3aa: CASSYAFAGWSYEQYF

j_gene: TRBJ2-2
v_gene: TRBV4-2
d_gene: TRBD2
abundance: -
CDR3nt: TGTGCCAGCAGCCCTAGCGGGGTGAACACCGGGGAGCTGTTTTTT
CDR3aa: CASSPSGVNTGELFF

j_gene: TRBJ2-5
v_gene: TRBV30
d_gene: -
abundance: -
CDR3nt: TGTGCCTGGAGTAACTCGGAGACCCAGTACTTC
CDR3aa: CAWSNSETQYF

j_gene: TRBJ1-5
v_gene: TRBV28
d_gene: TRBD1
abundance: -
CDR3nt: TGTGCCAGCACCCCCCAGGGGGCAGGACAGCCCCAGCATTTT
CDR3aa: CASTPQGAGQPQHF

j_gene: TRBJ2-7
v_gene: TRBV6-1
d_gene: -
abundance: many
CDR3nt: TGTGCCAGCAGCGCCTACGAGCAGTACTTC
CDR3aa: CASSAYEQYF